A selection of T cell receptor beta chains follows, all from one sample in a study of T cells in Graves' hyperthyroidism and ophthalmopathy. MiXCR was run by TCRdb on the multiplex PCR reads, yielding one entry per CDR3 protein. The sample has more than 550,000 distinct CDR3 sequences; 18% are singletons. The sample consisted of blood. The receptors here all came from a woman in her fifties or sixties with Graves' hyperthyroidism that later progressed to Graves' ophthalmopathy. Each CDR3 is given with its conserved first and last residue. A D gene is named only where the DNA matches it firmly. A row's size may be missing; if present it is once, few, many or a size class.

TRBJ1-4	TRBV6-2/TRBV6-3	.	few	TGTGCCAGCAGTTACGGGGGGCGCTTGGCTAATGAAAAACTGTTTTTT	CASSYGGRLANEKLFF
TRBJ2-5	TRBV3-1	.	many	TGTGCCAGCAGCCAGGCTGGCCGGACAGTTCAAGAGACCCAGTACTTC	CASSQAGRTVQETQYF
TRBJ2-7	TRBV15	.	.	TGTGCCACCAGCAGAGATATGGGAGGAACGAGCTCCTACGAGCAGTACTTC	CATSRDMGGTSSYEQYF
TRBJ2-5	TRBV7-9	.	once	TGTGCCAGCAGCCCGGTGGCCCAGTACTTC	CASSPVAQYF
TRBJ1-5	TRBV18	.	few	TGTGCCAGCTCACAAGGTCGGGAGGGGAACAATCAGCCCCAGCATTTT	CASSQGREGNNQPQHF
TRBJ1-6	TRBV6-1	TRBD1	many	TGTGCCAGCAGTCCCCAAAGTCAGACAGGGGGATTGTCACCCCTCCACTTT	CASSPQSQTGGLSPLHF
TRBJ2-7	TRBV19	TRBD1	.	TGTGCCAGTAGTACTCTGCCCGGGACAGTTTCCTACGAGCAGTACTTC	CASSTLPGTVSYEQYF
TRBJ2-2	TRBV3-1	.	many	TGTGCCAGCAGCCAACCCCCCGGGTCCGGGGAGCTGTTTTTT	CASSQPPGSGELFF
TRBJ2-1	TRBV20-1	TRBD2	few	TGCAGTGCAGGGACTAGCGGGGGGGCCAGGTGGTTCTTC	CSAGTSGGARWFF
TRBJ1-3	TRBV10-2	.	few	TGCGCCAGCAGTGGACCCGACGCTGGAAACACCATATATTTT	CASSGPDAGNTIYF
TRBJ2-7	TRBV5-8	TRBD2	many	TGTGCCAGCAGCTTCTTACCAGCGGGGGCCACCTACGAGCAGTACTTC	CASSFLPAGATYEQYF
TRBJ2-3	TRBV24-1	TRBD2	many	TGTGCCACCAGTGATGGACTAGCGGGGGGGCGCACAGATACGCAGTATTTT	CATSDGLAGGRTDTQYF
TRBJ1-2	TRBV13	TRBD1	few	TGTGCCAGCAGCTTGGGCAGGGGGCGAGGAGGCTACACCTTC	CASSLGRGRGGYTF
TRBJ2-2	TRBV10-3	.	.	TGTGCCATCGGGGGGAACACCGGGGAGCTGTTTTTT	CAIGGNTGELFF
TRBJ2-2	TRBV10-3	TRBD1	many	TGTGCCATCGGACAGGGAACGAACACCGGGGAGCTGTTTTTT	CAIGQGTNTGELFF
TRBJ2-3	TRBV9	.	.	TGTGCCAGCAGCGTAGAACGGGGGAGCACAGATACGCAGTATTTT	CASSVERGSTDTQYF
TRBJ1-1	TRBV29-1	.	many	TGCAGCGTTGAACCGGGGGGAAACACTGAAGCTTTCTTT	CSVEPGGNTEAFF
TRBJ2-3	TRBV6-5	.	few	TGTGCCAGCAGTTACGGGGGGCCACGCACAGATACGCAGTATTTT	CASSYGGPRTDTQYF
TRBJ1-5	TRBV20-1	.	few	TGCAGTGCTAGAATTAACGGTTGGAGCAATCAGCCCCAGCATTTT	CSARINGWSNQPQHF
TRBJ2-3	TRBV6-2/TRBV6-3	.	few	TGTGCCAGCAGTTACGTATCTAGTAGCACAGATACGCAGTATTTT	CASSYVSSSTDTQYF
TRBJ1-3	TRBV6-1	.	.	TGTGCCAGCAGTGATACCGTGCGCGGAAACACCATATATTTT	CASSDTVRGNTIYF
TRBJ1-4	TRBV6-1	TRBD1	few	TGTGCCAGCAGGCCGGGACAGGCTAATGAAAAACTGTTTTTT	CASRPGQANEKLFF
TRBJ2-3	TRBV20-1	TRBD1	many	TGCAGCGACACCCTACCCGGGGACAGGGATGGGAAAGATACGCAGTATTTT	CSDTLPGDRDGKDTQYF
TRBJ2-3	TRBV9	.	few	TGTGCCAGCAGCTTAGACAGAAGTGCAGATACGCAGTATTTT	CASSLDRSADTQYF
TRBJ2-7	TRBV2	TRBD2	many	TGTGCCAGCAGCCGCGGGGGGATCTACGAGCAGTACTTC	CASSRGGIYEQYF
TRBJ1-5	TRBV11-3	.	many	TGTGCCAGCAGCTCCTTAAGGGGAGTTCCACATAGCAATCAGCCCCAGCATTTT	CASSSLRGVPHSNQPQHF
TRBJ2-3	TRBV27	.	.	TGTGCCAGCAGTTTTCCCAGGGGGGGGGGCACAGATACGCAGTATTTT	CASSFPRGGGTDTQYF
TRBJ2-1	TRBV6-1	.	.	TGTGCCAGCAGCTCCCCGGAGTTCTTC	CASSSPEFF
TRBJ2-7	TRBV5-1	TRBD1	few	TGCGCCAGCAACCTACAGGGGCTAGACTACGAGCAGTACTTC	CASNLQGLDYEQYF
TRBJ2-5	TRBV3-1	TRBD2	many	TGTGCCAGCAGCCAAGATCCGGGGGGGGGAGAGACCCAGTACTTC	CASSQDPGGGETQYF
TRBJ1-5	TRBV6-2/TRBV6-3	.	.	TGTGCCAGCAGTGCACAGGGATTTAGGCAGCCCCAGCATTTT	CASSAQGFRQPQHF
TRBJ1-2	TRBV2	.	.	TGTGCCAGCATCACGAAGACAAGTCACTATGGCTACACCTTC	CASITKTSHYGYTF
TRBJ2-1	TRBV9	.	.	TGTGCCAGCAACCCTCGGGGCACCGGCTACAATGAGCAGTTCTTC	CASNPRGTGYNEQFF
TRBJ2-3	TRBV19	TRBD2	few	TGTGCCAGTAGAGCTAGCGGCAGCACAGATACGCAGTATTTT	CASRASGSTDTQYF
TRBJ2-3	TRBV28	.	.	TGTGCCAGCAGTTTAATACAGGCTAGCACAGATACGCAGTATTTT	CASSLIQASTDTQYF
TRBJ1-4	TRBV18	.	few	TGTGCCAGCTCACCCAGGGAGAATGAAAAACTGTTTTTT	CASSPRENEKLFF
TRBJ1-2	TRBV6-1	TRBD1	few	TGTGCCAGCAGGACAGCGGGACAGGGGGCTGATGGCTACACCTTC	CASRTAGQGADGYTF
TRBJ1-1	TRBV12-3/TRBV12-4	.	few	TGTGCCAGCAGTTTCGGAGGAGGGACGGAGAACACTGAAGCTTTCTTT	CASSFGGGTENTEAFF
TRBJ2-5	TRBV5-1	.	.	TGCGCCAGCAGCGCTGGGGTCCAAGAGACCCAGTACTTC	CASSAGVQETQYF
TRBJ2-3	TRBV7-2	TRBD2	many	TGTGCCAGCAGCCAATCCACTAGCGGGGTGGATACGCAGTATTTT	CASSQSTSGVDTQYF
TRBJ2-5	TRBV5-1	.	.	TGCGCCAGCATGTCAGGGGCTCAAGAGACCCAGTACTTC	CASMSGAQETQYF
TRBJ2-7	TRBV7-8	.	many	TGTGCCAGCCGCCCTCAGGGGGGCGCCGGGTACGAGCAGTACTTC	CASRPQGGAGYEQYF